This T cell receptor (beta chain) appears in the sequencing data of a study of regulatory T cells in long-lasting Graves disease. CDR1 is PRHDT and CDR2 is FYEKMQ in the germline V gene (reference sequence). The CDR3 extends over 14 amino acids. The V gene lost 0 bases and the J gene lost 3 bases, with 6 bases spanning the gap. Time point denoted: newly diagnosed GD, antithyroid drugs for less than 3 months. The TCR library was made from RNA extracted from PBMCs. In building TCR beta libraries, iRepertoire HTBI primers were used together with Arm-PCR of CDR3 regions. MiXCR, applied by TCRdb to the multiplex PCR reads, yields one record per CDR3 protein. The table records 560,000 or so distinct CDR3 sequences, 15% to 20% of them present only once. This clonotype occurred many times. These records were also assigned to another study, of T cells in Graves' hyperthyroidism and ophthalmopathy.

The receptor comes from a man aged 18 to 29 with Graves disease. This sample comprised peripheral blood mononuclear cells (PBMCs), obtained at new diagnosis, from a patient treated with antithyroid drugs. The chain is built from TRBV13 and TRBJ2-1; D remains ambiguous. The CDR3 DNA reads as TGTGCCAGCAGCTTAGGTTTCGTCTACAATGAGCAGTTCTTC. It is translated as CASSLGFVYNEQFF.